A single sample gave rise to the 10 T cell receptor beta chains below, sequenced in a study of cytomegalovirus exposure and HLA in healthy donors. The PCR had 60 Vbeta and 13 Jbeta primers. Data came from immunoSEQ multiplex PCR; TCRdb stores just in-frame clones and leaves some out. The sample records some 130,000 clones, roughly 70% being singletons. What was sequenced was PBMCs. Every receptor here comes from a human donor in good health.

This clone was detected once. This chain uses TRBV15 with TRBJ2-1; 8 nucleotides agree with TRBD1. This CDR3 is built from 15 residues. CDR1 and CDR2 (germline): LNHNV, YYDKDF (reference sequence). With 5 bases clipped from V and 2 bases from J, the junction kept 5 bases outside the gene matches. The CDR3 reads CATSFRQGTYNEQFF. For the CDR3, the DNA is TGTGCCACCAGCTTTCGACAGGGGACCTACAATGAGCAGTTCTTC. The entire variable domain, with the rest obtained from reference TRBV15 and TRBJ2-1, is as follows: DAMVIQNPRYQVTQFGKPVTLSCSQTLNHNVMYWYQQKSSQAPKLLFHYYDKDFNNEADTPDNFQSRRPNTSFCFLDIRSPGLGDTAMYLCATSFRQGTYNEQFFGPGTRLTVL.

The chain recombines TRBV6-5 with TRBJ2-7; a possible D gene is TRBD1 (6 bases). V lost 7 bases and J lost 0, with 10 bases in between. Germline lookup yields CDR1 MNHEY and CDR2 SVGAGI. This CDR3 has 13 amino acids. CDR3 amino acids: CASKMDSSYEQYF. CDR3 nucleotide sequence: TGTGCCAGCAAAATGGACAGCTCCTACGAGCAGTACTTC.

The V call is TRBV11-2, the J call TRBJ2-3; D perhaps matches TRBD2 (6 bases). Per the germline V gene, CDR1 is SGHAT and CDR2 is FQNNGV. V was cut by 5 bases and J by 0 bases, with 15 bases left in between. This CDR3 contains 16 residues. CDR3 sequence (DNA): TGTGCCAGCAGCGCGGGACGTCCCTTTAGCACAGATACGCAGTATTTT. Protein sequence: CASSAGRPFSTDTQYF. Together with reference TRBV11-2 and TRBJ2-3, the CDR3 gives the full variable domain: EAGVAQSPRYKIIEKRQSVAFWCNPISGHATLYWYQQILGQGPKLLIQFQNNGVVDDSQLPKDRFSAERLKGVDSTLKIQPAKLEDSAVYLCASSAGRPFSTDTQYFGPGTRLTVL.

This clone showed up just a few times. V is TRBV29-1 and J is TRBJ2-5; TRBD1 agrees at 10 bases. The V segment lost 6 bases and the J segment 9 bases; nucleotides outside the gene matches: 16. The length of the CDR3 is 15 residues. Germline CDR1 and CDR2: SQVTM and ANQGSEA. CDR3 DNA sequence: TGCAGCGTCGTATCCGGGACAGGGGTCCAAGGGGCCCAGTACTTC. This sequence encodes CSVVSGTGVQGAQYF.

V gene TRBV28 combines with J gene TRBJ1-5; tentatively, D is TRBD1 (6 bases). The CDR3 is made up of 12 amino acids. V was shortened by 6 bases and J by 6 bases, with 9 bases between the two germline ends. Germline loops: CDR1 MDHEN, CDR2 SYDVKM. The CDR3 region has the DNA TGTGCCAGCAGACCGGACAGTCAGCCCCAGCATTTT. Encoded protein: CASRPDSQPQHF.

This clone was counted between two and nine times. The rearrangement uses TRBV6-6 and TRBJ1-4; possibly TRBD1 for D (5 bases). The CDR3 has 14 residues. Germline V lookup: CDR1 MNHNY, CDR2 SVGAGI (reference sequence). V was pared by 2 bases and J by 8 bases, with 12 bases between. CDR3 region: CASSYEAGREKLFF. CDR3 coding DNA: TGTGCCAGCAGTTACGAGGCAGGGCGGGAAAAACTGTTTTTT.

The chain employs TRBV7-2 and TRBJ1-1; D is possibly TRBD1 (5 bases). Germline V gene data show CDR1 as SGHTA and CDR2 as FQGNSA. This CDR3 has 15 amino acids. Trimming removed 8 bases at V and 0 bases at J, with 16 bases between. The CDR3 region has the DNA TGTGCCAGCCTGTGGGGCAGGTCCATGAACACTGAAGCTTTCTTT. The encoded protein is CASLWGRSMNTEAFF.

The chain uses TRBV6-5 and TRBJ2-7; tentatively, D is TRBD2 (5 bases). Germline V gene lookup returns CDR1 MNHEY and CDR2 SVGAGI. This CDR3 region has 14 residues. V lost 2 bases and J 2 bases, leaving 10 bases between the germline ends. This CDR3 is CASSYATGTYEQYF. CDR3 nucleotide sequence: TGTGCCAGCAGTTACGCAACGGGGACCTACGAGCAGTACTTC.

The chain carries TRBV10-3 and TRBJ2-7; 7 bases map to TRBD2. V lost 4 bases and J lost 1; bases outside the gene matches: 4. The CDR3 runs 14 residues. CDR1 is ENHRY, CDR2 SYGVKD, per germline. CDR3 bases: TGTGCCATCAGTGGGGGGAGGGAATCCTACGAGCAGTACTTC. This sequence encodes CAISGGRESYEQYF.

The rearrangement joins TRBV6-5 to TRBJ2-3, with D unclear. The CDR3 spans 13 residues. V was cut by 2 bases and J by 11 bases, with 14 bases left in between. Germline V gene data show CDR1 as MNHEY and CDR2 as SVGAGI. CDR3 region: CASSYNSPPGQYF. The CDR3 bases are TGTGCCAGCAGTTACAACTCCCCACCAGGGCAGTATTTT.